The 21 T cell receptor beta chains below come from one sample, sequenced in a study of lymphopenia after photon versus proton radiotherapy. Sequencing was performed with immunoSEQ multiplex PCR; in TCRdb, only in-frame clones are kept and a portion is missing. The table lists over 20,000 clones, around 89% of them singletons, with around 10% in the top ten. The starting material was peripheral blood, obtained from a patient treated with proton-based radiotherapy. The receptors stem from a man older than 75 with esophageal cancer.

V usage is TRBV6-6 and J usage is TRBJ2-7, with 9 bases matching TRBD2. With V trimmed by 2 bases and J by 5 bases, 10 bases remained unmatched. This CDR3 comprises 16 residues. Germline V lookup: CDR1 MNHNY, CDR2 SVGAGI (reference sequence). The CDR3: CASSYRLVAGAHEQYF. The CDR3 coding sequence is TGTGCCAGCAGTTACAGGTTGGTAGCGGGAGCCCACGAGCAGTACTTC.

This clone was counted a single time. The chain is built from TRBV4-3 and TRBJ1-2; 9 bases are a match to TRBD1. Germline CDR1 LGHNA, CDR2 YSLEER. The CDR3 contains 16 residues. V lost 0 bases and J lost 3; bases outside the gene matches: 5. CDR3 sequence reads: CASSQDAGTGHYGYTF. Written as DNA, the CDR3 is TGCGCCAGCAGCCAAGATGCCGGGACAGGGCACTATGGCTACACCTTC.

The chain has TRBV19 and TRBJ2-5, with 13 bases that match TRBD2. The germline gives CDR1 LNHDA, CDR2 SQIVND (reference sequence). This CDR3 has 14 residues. Trimming removed 7 bases from V and 11 bases from J; junction bases left unmatched: 10. CDR3 loop: CASTRTSGSVEQYF. For the CDR3, the DNA is TGTGCCAGTACCCGGACTAGCGGGAGTGTAGAGCAGTACTTC.

The J gene is TRBJ2-7, the V gene TRBV7-2; TRBD1 is a possible D gene (6 bases). Trimming shortened V by 1 base and J by 2 bases, and 12 bases separated the two germline ends. This CDR3 spans 15 amino acids. Per the germline V gene, CDR1 is SGHTA and CDR2 is FQGNSA. CDR3 DNA: TGTGCCAGCAGCTTAGTCTCGGACAGTCCCTACGAGCAGTACTTC. Protein sequence: CASSLVSDSPYEQYF. Complete variable domain (other parts from reference TRBV7-2 and TRBJ2-7): GAGVSQSPSNKVTEKGKDVELRCDPISGHTALYWYRQSLGQGLEFLIYFQGNSAPDKSGLPSDRFSAERTGGSVSTLTIQRTQQEDSAVYLCASSLVSDSPYEQYFGPGTRLTVT.

The chain has TRBV6-1 and TRBJ2-1, with D possibly TRBD1 on 5 matching bases. Germline V lookup: CDR1 MNHNS, CDR2 SASEGT. V was clipped by 10 bases and J by 7 bases, with 17 bases between them. The CDR3 contains 13 residues. The CDR3 nucleotides are TGTGCCACCCTAGTGGGGTACAGGAATGAGCAGTTCTTC. Residues: CATLVGYRNEQFF.

This clone was seen only once. The V gene is TRBV15, the J gene TRBJ2-7; tentatively, D is TRBD2 (6 bases). Germline V gene data show CDR1 as LNHNV and CDR2 as YYDKDF (reference sequence). This CDR3 has 12 residues. The V gene lost 3 bases and the J gene lost 4 bases, with 7 bases spanning the gap. The CDR3 region has the DNA TGTGCCACCAGCAGCGGGACTTACGAGCAGTACTTC. This translates into CATSSGTYEQYF.

In DNA form, the CDR3 reads TGCAGCGTGTTCCTCGGGGGCTCCCAAGAGACCCAGTACTTC. Its protein is CSVFLGGSQETQYF. The chain couples TRBV29-1 to TRBJ2-5, with D tentatively TRBD1 or TRBD2 (6 bases each). V dropped 6 bases and J dropped 1 base, with 15 bases sitting between them. Germline CDR1 reads SQVTM; CDR2 reads ANQGSEA. The CDR3 covers 14 residues. The complete variable domain, with remaining parts taken from reference TRBV29-1 and TRBJ2-5, reads SAVISQKPSRDICQRGTSLTIQCQVDSQVTMMFWYRQQPGQSLTLIATANQGSEATYESGFVIDKFPISRPNLTFSTLTVSNMSPEDSSIYLCSVFLGGSQETQYFGPGTRLLVL.

This clone was picked up one time. CDR3 amino acids: CASSEYRANRDTQYF. DNA for the CDR3: TGTGCCAGCAGCGAATACCGGGCAAACCGGGATACGCAGTATTTT. The chain has TRBV7-9 and TRBJ2-3; D not certain. Deletions cut 5 bases from V and 6 bases from J, with 18 bases between. The germline V gene encodes CDR1 SEHNR and CDR2 FQNEAQ (reference sequence). The CDR3 length is 15 residues.

V and J are TRBV6-4 and TRBJ2-1, with 7 bases lining up with TRBD1. CDR3 length: 16 amino acids. V lost 3 bases and J lost 0; bases outside the gene matches: 5. Germline-derived CDR1 and CDR2 are MRHNA and SNTAGT. CDR3 residues: CASSDFRDSSYNEQFF. CDR3 coding DNA: TGTGCCAGCAGTGATTTCCGGGACAGCTCCTACAATGAGCAGTTCTTC.

The rearrangement joins TRBV4-1 to TRBJ2-2; 11 bases line up with TRBD1. V dropped 4 bases and J dropped 5; count of bases not matched to a gene: 18. The CDR3 is 20 residues long. Germline assignment: CDR1 MGHRA and CDR2 YSYEKL. CDR3 nucleotide sequence: TGCGCCAGCAGCCCCTATCCCCAACGACCGGGACAGGGGGAGACCGGGGAGCTGTTTTTT. As protein: CASSPYPQRPGQGETGELFF.

The chain couples TRBV2 to TRBJ2-3, with D unresolved. The CDR3 extends over 11 amino acids. Trimming cost V 6 bases and J 2 bases, with 3 bases left between them. Germline CDR1 is SNHLY and CDR2 is FYNNEI. CDR3 sequence reads: CASRFTDTQYF. CDR3 sequence (DNA): TGTGCCAGCAGGTTCACAGATACGCAGTATTTT.

The chain is built from TRBV7-2 and TRBJ2-5, with 7 bases fitting TRBD1. V gave up 1 base and J gave up 2 bases; unmatched junction bases: 1. Germline CDR1 and CDR2: SGHTA and FQGNSA. CDR3 length equals 14 residues. The CDR3 DNA follows: TGTGCCAGCAGCTTAGGGGGACAGCAAGAGACCCAGTACTTC. The encoded protein is CASSLGGQQETQYF.

V usage is TRBV5-1 and J usage is TRBJ2-5; D call uncertain. This CDR3 is built from 11 residues. Germline CDR1 SGHRS, CDR2 YFSETQ. The V end was cut by 0 bases, the J end by 7 bases, with 4 bases between. CDR3 sequence: CASSLDGTQYF. As DNA, the CDR3 is TGCGCCAGCAGCTTGGATGGGACCCAGTACTTC.

V is TRBV5-1 and J is TRBJ1-1, with TRBD1 identical over 11 bases. Germline trimming cut 4 bases from V and 1 base from J; bases unmatched to any gene: 9. Germline CDR1 reads SGHRS; CDR2 reads YFSETQ. This CDR3 has 17 amino acids. The CDR3 bases are TGCGCCAGCAGCCCGTGGACAGGGGGCGGGAAGAACACTGAAGCTTTCTTT. Its protein is CASSPWTGGGKNTEAFF. Full variable domain (outside the CDR3, taken from reference TRBV5-1 and TRBJ1-1): KAGVTQTPRYLIKTRGQQVTLSCSPISGHRSVSWYQQTPGQGLQFLFEYFSETQRNKGNFPGRFSGRQFSNSRSEMNVSTLELGDSALYLCASSPWTGGGKNTEAFFGQGTRLTVV.

This clone was detected a few times. The J gene is TRBJ1-3, the V gene TRBV11-2, with 8 bases fitting TRBD1. CDR1 and CDR2 from the germline V gene are SGHAT and FQNNGV. The CDR3 sequence is 17 residues long. The V gene end was trimmed by 5 bases and the J gene end by 4 bases; junction bases not matched to a gene: 13. CDR3 sequence reads: CASSPQTGAMGGNTIYF. The CDR3 coding sequence is TGTGCCAGCAGCCCACAGACAGGGGCCATGGGGGGAAACACCATATATTTT. Looking up the rest from reference TRBV11-2 and TRBJ1-3 gives the full variable domain: EAGVAQSPRYKIIEKRQSVAFWCNPISGHATLYWYQQILGQGPKLLIQFQNNGVVDDSQLPKDRFSAERLKGVDSTLKIQPAKLEDSAVYLCASSPQTGAMGGNTIYFGEGSWLTVV.

This clone is a singleton in its sample. The V call is TRBV7-9, the J call TRBJ2-2; 8 positions agree with TRBD1. J gave up 8 bases and V 1 base, and 6 bases lay outside the gene matches. This CDR3 comprises 15 residues. Germline V gene lookup returns CDR1 SEHNR and CDR2 FQNEAQ (reference sequence). The CDR3 nucleotides are TGTGCCAGCAGCTTAGAGGGCAGGGGGCCTGGGGAGCTGTTTTTT. This codes for CASSLEGRGPGELFF.

This sequence joins TRBV6-1 and TRBJ1-4; TRBD1 aligns across 7 bases. The CDR3 length is 13 residues. Germline loops: CDR1 MNHNS, CDR2 SASEGT. V dropped 7 bases and J dropped 8; count of bases not matched to a gene: 7. The CDR3 DNA is TGTGCCAGCAAGACAGGGAGGTACGAAAAACTGTTTTTT. It specifies CASKTGRYEKLFF.

V usage is TRBV7-2 and J usage is TRBJ2-3, with D perhaps matching TRBD1 (6 bases). Germline V lookup: CDR1 SGHTA, CDR2 FQGNSA. The CDR3 length is 14 residues. V lost 8 bases and J lost 2, with 14 bases in between. The CDR3 sequence: CASRPDRSTDTQYF. The CDR3 DNA reads TGTGCCAGCCGACCGGACAGATCCACAGATACGCAGTATTTT.

V usage is TRBV5-6 and J usage is TRBJ2-7; possibly TRBD1 for D (6 bases). Germline V gene lookup returns CDR1 SGHDT and CDR2 YYEEEE. V was shortened by 4 bases and J by 4 bases, with 21 bases between the two germline ends. The CDR3 loop spans 16 amino acids. The CDR3 DNA sequence: TGTGCCAGCAGCCCGCGGGTCTCACGAGGGGGTTACGAGCAGTACTTC. Translating it yields CASSPRVSRGGYEQYF. The entire variable domain, with the rest obtained from reference TRBV5-6 and TRBJ2-7, is as follows: DAGVTQSPTHLIKTRGQQVTLRCSPKSGHDTVSWYQQALGQGPQFIFQYYEEEERQRGNFPDRFSGHQFPNYSSELNVNALLLGDSALYLCASSPRVSRGGYEQYFGPGTRLTVT.

The chain carries TRBV4-3 and TRBJ2-2; 9 nucleotides agree with TRBD2. Germline V CDR1 and CDR2: LGHNA, YSLEER. V was pared by 3 bases and J by 3 bases, with 11 bases of the junction left unmatched. CDR3 size: 18 residues. Written as DNA, the CDR3 is TGCGCCAGCAGCCATGAATTACTAGCGGGTCTTGACACCGGGGAGCTGTTTTTT. This encodes CASSHELLAGLDTGELFF.

The gene calls are TRBV7-8 and TRBJ2-2; unclear D gene. V gave up 6 bases and J gave up 7 bases, with 21 bases separating them. Germline V gene data show CDR1 as SGHVS and CDR2 as FQNEAQ. The CDR3 extends over 16 amino acids. The CDR3 region is CASRPGRDLVGGELFF. CDR3 DNA: TGTGCCAGCAGACCAGGAAGGGATCTAGTGGGCGGGGAGCTGTTTTTT. Variable domain in full (rest from reference TRBV7-8 and TRBJ2-2): GAGVSQSPRYKVAKRGQDVALRCDPISGHVSLFWYQQALGQGPEFLTYFQNEAQLDKSGLPSDRFFAERPEGSVSTLKIQRTQQEDSAVYLCASRPGRDLVGGELFFGEGSRLTVL.